This passage covers 8 T cell receptor beta chains from one sample sequenced in a study of beta chain features in type 1 diabetes. What these receptors recognize is not known. Study-wide findings and caveats: TCRB CDR3s from Type 1 diabetes patients were moderately but significantly shorter in all four CD4+ subsets.

Sequencing targeted expressed TCRB transcripts, as all isolated RNA had been reverse transcribed. Using immunoSEQ multiplex PCR, the repertoire was profiled, and TCRdb retains in-frame clones only, with some absent. In the table there are roughly 50,000 clones, roughly two fifths of which are singletons. Sequencing was carried out using Tregs from blood. The receptor set was obtained from a man under 40 with type 1 diabetes.

The rearrangement joins TRBV27 to TRBJ2-3; no clear D. Per the germline V gene, CDR1 is MNHEY and CDR2 is SMNVEV (reference sequence). The V and J ends lost 1 base and 1 base respectively, with 9 bases between them. This CDR3 is 15 amino acids long. The CDR3 sequence is CASSLLYSGTDTQYF. CDR3 DNA: TGTGCCAGCAGTTTATTGTACTCTGGCACAGATACGCAGTATTTT.

This clone has a handful of counts. This chain connects TRBV7-8 to TRBJ2-7, with 15 bases aligning to TRBD2. The J segment lost 8 bases and the V segment lost 5 bases, leaving 13 bases of the junction unmatched. CDR3 size: 17 residues. Germline assignment: CDR1 SGHVS and CDR2 FQNEAQ. The CDR3 loop is CASSLGLAGGRGGKQYF. The CDR3 DNA reads TGTGCCAGCAGCCTGGGACTAGCGGGAGGTCGTGGCGGGAAGCAGTACTTC.

This chain joins TRBV18 and TRBJ1-1, with D unresolved. V was trimmed by 5 bases and J by 1 base, leaving 8 bases between them. This CDR3 contains 13 residues. Germline V gives CDR1 KGHSH, CDR2 LQKENI. In DNA form, the CDR3 reads TGTGCCAGCTCAGACAACACGAACACTGAAGCTTTCTTT. Protein: CASSDNTNTEAFF.

The genes are TRBV19 and TRBJ2-2, with D maybe TRBD2 (5 bases). Trimming cost V 6 bases and J 8 bases, with 19 bases left between them. The CDR3 loop spans 15 amino acids. Germline CDR1 reads LNHDA; CDR2 reads SQIVND (reference sequence). The CDR3 region is CASRRYEGAGGELFF. CDR3 coding DNA: TGTGCCAGTAGGCGTTATGAGGGAGCTGGGGGGGAGCTGTTTTTT.

This clone has a handful of counts. V gene TRBV5-1 combines with J gene TRBJ2-7, with 8 bases matching TRBD1. Looked up from germline, CDR1 is SGHRS and CDR2 is YFSETQ. The J segment lost 2 bases and the V segment lost 0 bases, leaving 4 bases of the junction unmatched. The CDR3 consists of 15 residues. CDR3 DNA sequence: TGCGCCAGCAGCTTGGGACAGGGGTCGGCCTACGAGCAGTACTTC. Protein sequence: CASSLGQGSAYEQYF.

This clone came up a few times. The gene calls are TRBV28 and TRBJ1-4; D possibly corresponds to TRBD1 (5 bases). There are 14 residues in the CDR3. The V end lost 8 bases, the J end lost 7 bases, and 17 bases lay between the germline ends. The germline CDR1 and CDR2 sequences are MDHEN and SYDVKM. The CDR3 sequence: CASGSGWGGEKLFF. The CDR3 bases are TGTGCCAGCGGTTCAGGGTGGGGGGGTGAAAAACTGTTTTTT.

This clone has only one observation. The chain carries TRBV5-1 and TRBJ1-3; D unclear. This CDR3 is 14 amino acids long. V was shortened by 0 bases and J by 2 bases, with 6 bases between the two germline ends. CDR1 SGHRS and CDR2 YFSETQ come from the germline V gene. As DNA, the CDR3 is TGCGCCAGCAGCTTGGAGACAACTGGAAACACCATATATTTT. It specifies CASSLETTGNTIYF. The variable domain in full, completed from reference TRBV5-1 and TRBJ1-3, reads KAGVTQTPRYLIKTRGQQVTLSCSPISGHRSVSWYQQTPGQGLQFLFEYFSETQRNKGNFPGRFSGRQFSNSRSEMNVSTLELGDSALYLCASSLETTGNTIYFGEGSWLTVV.

The genes are TRBV6-6 and TRBJ2-7; unclear D gene. V was clipped by 6 bases and J by 2 bases, with 20 bases between them. The CDR3 extends over 16 amino acids. CDR1 is MNHNY, CDR2 SVGAGI, per germline (reference sequence). CDR3 nucleotides: TGTGCCAGCAGAAAGACGGCCCAAGAGGCGACCTACGAGCAGTACTTC. It translates to CASRKTAQEATYEQYF.